The 18 T cell receptor beta chains in this list originate from one sample, sequenced in a study of cytomegalovirus exposure and HLA in healthy donors. With 60 Vbeta and 13 Jbeta primers, the PCR was carried out. TCRdb keeps only in-frame clones here, not all; method: immunoSEQ multiplex PCR. The table shows under 150,000 clones, with around 82% occurring only once. The specimen was PBMCs. Every receptor here comes from a woman in her 40s in good health and CMV-seropositive.

J is TRBJ2-7 and V is TRBV7-9; 7 positions agree with TRBD1. Germline CDR1 SEHNR, CDR2 FQNEAQ (reference sequence). There are 14 residues in the CDR3. V gave up 3 bases and J gave up 2 bases; unmatched junction bases: 4. The CDR3 sequence: CASSFKGQPYEQYF. In DNA, the CDR3 is TGTGCCAGCAGCTTTAAGGGACAGCCCTACGAGCAGTACTTC.

This sequence joins TRBV28 and TRBJ1-4; D ambiguous. Trimming cost V 6 bases and J 8 bases, with 10 bases left between them. The CDR3 is 12 amino acids. The germline gives CDR1 MDHEN, CDR2 SYDVKM. The CDR3 protein is CASRREWEKLFF. CDR3 DNA: TGTGCCAGCAGGAGGGAGTGGGAAAAACTGTTTTTT.

The V call is TRBV29-1, the J call TRBJ1-2; unclear D gene. This CDR3 region has 13 residues. With 2 bases removed from V and 4 bases from J, the gap between germline ends came to 11 bases. Per germline, CDR1 SQVTM and CDR2 ANQGSEA. CDR3 DNA sequence: TGCAGCGTTGAATCCGGGTTGGCCTATGGCTACACCTTC. As protein: CSVESGLAYGYTF.

The chain couples TRBV11-3 to TRBJ2-7; the D gene is possibly TRBD2 (5 bases). Trimming removed 5 bases at V and 4 bases at J, with 9 bases between. Germline V CDR1 and CDR2: SGHNT, YENEEA. This CDR3 region has 12 residues. The DNA for the CDR3 is TGTGCCAGCAGCCGAGGGAGTTACGAGCAGTACTTC. Protein product: CASSRGSYEQYF.

This sequence joins TRBV7-9 and TRBJ2-3, with TRBD2 as a possible D gene (6 bases). The CDR3 is 17 amino acids. Trimming removed 5 bases from V and 0 bases from J, with 18 bases in between. In germline, CDR1 is SEHNR, CDR2 FQNEAQ (reference sequence). The CDR3 DNA follows: TGTGCCAGCAGCCCGGGCGGGATGGGTTCCAGCACAGATACGCAGTATTTT. As protein: CASSPGGMGSSTDTQYF.

The chain joins TRBV7-6 to TRBJ2-1; TRBD2 is a possible D gene (5 bases). Trimming took 1 base from V and 6 from J, leaving 10 bases between them. Germline assignment: CDR1 SGHVS and CDR2 FNYEAQ. The CDR3 totals 14 residues. For the CDR3, the DNA is TGTGCCAGCAGCTTAGATTGGGCGGGCAATGAGCAGTTCTTC. Its protein is CASSLDWAGNEQFF.

The V and J genes are TRBV2 and TRBJ1-2; TRBD1 aligns across 8 bases. The germline gives CDR1 SNHLY, CDR2 FYNNEI. The ends lost 8 bases at V and 4 bases at J; junction bases unmatched: 6. This CDR3 comprises 13 residues. Here the CDR3 reads CASAMTGVYGYTF. CDR3 coding DNA: TGTGCCAGCGCTATGACAGGGGTCTATGGCTACACCTTC.

This clone was recorded once. The genes are TRBV6-1 and TRBJ2-7, with TRBD2 identical over 11 bases. The germline V gene has CDR1 MNHNS and CDR2 SASEGT. Losses at the gene ends were 6 bases for V and 7 bases for J; bases not matched to a gene: 11. The CDR3 extends over 15 amino acids. CDR3 coding DNA: TGTGCCAGCAGGACTGCCGGGACTAGCGGTCGGGAGCAGTACTTC. Translated: CASRTAGTSGREQYF.

The V gene is TRBV4-1, the J gene TRBJ2-1, with 7 positions matching TRBD2. CDR3 size: 15 residues. Trimming at V came to 1 base and at J to 5 bases, leaving 5 bases not matched to a gene. Germline V gene data show CDR1 as MGHRA and CDR2 as YSYEKL. The DNA of the CDR3 is TGCGCCAGCAGCCAAGGTACCGGGGGGAACAATGAGCAGTTCTTC. This codes for CASSQGTGGNNEQFF.

The J gene is TRBJ2-1, the V gene TRBV10-3, with 10 bases that match TRBD2. This CDR3 spans 15 amino acids. Germline V CDR1 and CDR2: ENHRY, SYGVKD. Trimming removed 6 bases from V and 6 bases from J; junction bases left unmatched: 8. Here the CDR3 DNA reads TGTGCCATCAGCGGAGAGCGGACTAGCGGCAATGAGCAGTTCTTC. Residues: CAISGERTSGNEQFF.

The chain employs TRBV11-1 and TRBJ2-5, with 9 positions matching TRBD1. The germline gives CDR1 SGHAT, CDR2 FQDESV (reference sequence). The length of the CDR3 is 15 residues. V dropped 5 bases and J dropped 5; count of bases not matched to a gene: 9. The CDR3: CASSPRDREGETQYF. Here the CDR3 DNA reads TGTGCCAGCAGCCCCCGGGACAGGGAAGGGGAGACCCAGTACTTC.

This clone was seen once. This chain joins TRBV7-9 and TRBJ2-2; D gene unclear. Germline-derived CDR1 and CDR2 are SEHNR and FQNEAQ (reference sequence). Trimming pared 5 bases from V and 3 bases from J, leaving 19 bases between. The CDR3 contains 17 residues. The CDR3 nucleotides are TGTGCCAGCAGCGCCCTTTATCCGGGTCCGGACACCGGGGAGCTGTTTTTT. It specifies CASSALYPGPDTGELFF.

The chain recombines TRBV18 with TRBJ1-5; 9 bases map to TRBD1. In germline, CDR1 is KGHSH, CDR2 LQKENI. The V gene end was trimmed by 3 bases and the J gene end by 3 bases; junction bases not matched to a gene: 9. This CDR3 contains 17 residues. The CDR3: CASSPVPGQGINQPQHF. CDR3 DNA sequence: TGTGCCAGCTCACCCGTTCCGGGACAGGGAATCAATCAGCCCCAGCATTTT.

The gene calls are TRBV11-2 and TRBJ2-3, with TRBD2 matching over 7 bases. The germline V gene has CDR1 SGHAT and CDR2 FQNNGV. The CDR3 length is 14 residues. The V gene end was trimmed by 3 bases and the J gene end by 3 bases; junction bases not matched to a gene: 3. The CDR3 sequence is CASSFSGSTDTQYF. CDR3 coding DNA: TGTGCCAGCAGCTTTAGCGGGTCTACAGATACGCAGTATTTT.

The rearrangement links TRBV4-1 to TRBJ2-5, with TRBD2 as a possible D gene (5 bases). The DNA end is a closer match to TRBJ2-7, so the J assignment may be wrong. The CDR3 spans 15 residues. CDR1 MGHRA and CDR2 YSYEKL come from the germline V gene. The CDR3 region has the DNA TGCGCCAGCAGCCAAGAAGCTAGCCTCGGCTACGAGCAGTACTTC. Translating gives CASSQEASLGYEQYF.

The gene calls are TRBV5-4 and TRBJ2-5, with D possibly matching TRBD1 (6 bases). Germline CDR1 SGHNT, CDR2 YYREEE (reference sequence). CDR3 length: 16 amino acids. V shed 4 bases and J shed 2 bases, with 18 bases lying between them. The CDR3 here is CASSPHPGTGQETQYF. DNA for the CDR3: TGTGCCAGCAGCCCCCACCCAGGAACAGGGCAAGAGACCCAGTACTTC.

V is TRBV5-1 and J is TRBJ1-4; 7 bases are shared with TRBD1. The CDR3 is made up of 14 amino acids. Germline assignment: CDR1 SGHRS and CDR2 YFSETQ. V was clipped by 4 bases and J by 8 bases; unmatched bases: 8. The DNA of the CDR3 is TGCGCCAGCAGCGCGACAGGGCAACGCGAAAAACTGTTTTTT. Residues: CASSATGQREKLFF.

This chain connects TRBV6-6 to TRBJ2-1, with a weak D call TRBD2 (6 bases). With 6 bases removed from V and 5 bases from J, the gap between germline ends came to 14 bases. This CDR3 has 14 amino acids. Germline V CDR1 and CDR2: MNHNY, SVGAGI (reference sequence). In DNA form, the CDR3 reads TGTGCCAGCAGCCCAAGCGGGCTGAACAATGAGCAGTTCTTC. It encodes CASSPSGLNNEQFF.